This T cell receptor beta chain was captured by sequencing in a study of blood T cell repertoires in COVID-19 (dated by TCRdb to about 2020). For the wider study: Collaborator samples came from the United States, Italy and Spain and covered acute and convalescent phases of COVID-19. HLA class I and class II types, where available, came from metadata supplied by the sample provider rather than from assay-based typing. Nearly every sample came with metadata listing a de-identified subject ID, COVID-19 status, age in years and sex. The samples were drawn from the first 160 participants of the ongoing ImmuneRACE study and from more than 1,000 subjects provided by 6 global collaborators. The dataset comprised deeply sampled blood TCRbeta repertoires from subjects exposed to, actively infected with, or recovered from COVID-19. The material from the prospective study consisted of cDNA or gDNA derived from T cells, B-cell-depleted T cells, or PBMCs. A freely available public database, intended as a resource for researchers studying the immune response to SARS-CoV-2, is where the repertoires were released.

TCRbeta CDR3 regions were amplified from genomic DNA using the immunoSEQ Assay, a bias-controlled multiplex PCR. The authors' analysis ran thus. The number of nucleated cells in each sample was estimated from the amplification of reference gene primers within the assay. Sequence reads were collapsed and filtered to measure the absolute abundance of every unique TCRbeta CDR3 rearrangement. For each sample, productive Simpson clonality was calculated as the square root of Simpson's diversity index over productive rearrangements. Entries here come from immuneACCESS through TCRdb and include only in-frame sequences with V and J called. Some clones fail to appear in such tables; in the studies checked, an unresolved V gene covers under half of the shortfall, and the cause of the remainder is unknown. From that table come the V and J calls and clone size; the DNA was used to work out D and trimming. This sample comprises roughly 400,000 clones, approximately 89% of them detected only once. Clones ranked in the top ten supply about 2.3% of the sample.

In regard to this clone: No cognate antigen has been identified for it. Within one base of it there is no much larger clone, and no base qualities were kept.

One collaborating source in Seattle enrolled patients while the patients were actively infected and followed the patients over time throughout the course of disease. Whole blood was collected in K2EDTA tubes by collaborating institutions according to the institutions' own protocols. For TCRbeta analysis, collaborators shipped samples in one of three forms: frozen whole blood, isolated PBMCs, or DNA extracted from either of those sample types. What the study reported, not specific to this receptor: How much clinical and demographic metadata was included differed by source and by participant, and the metadata was provided uncurated.

A distance of 10 bases separates the germline ends of V and J, which lose 3 bases and 6 bases respectively. CDR1 and CDR2 were assigned from the germline V gene (reference sequence) as SGHNT and YYREEE. Measured from the cysteine to the phenylalanine, the CDR3 is 12 residues long. Only the CDR3 region is kept as DNA, spanning 36 bases read in frame from base 1. Sequenced input: peripheral blood. This chain is built from TRBV5-4 and TRBJ2-7, and TRBD2 may be the D gene, going by 5 matching bases. This sequence originates from an older woman with COVID-19, enrolled during active disease. The CDR3 protein: CASSSPGSEQYF. In nucleotides, the sequence is TGTGCCAGCAGCTCCCCGGGGTCCGAGCAGTACTTC.